This TCR beta chain was obtained from a study of blood T cell repertoires in COVID-19. This CDR3 has 14 residues. Trimming removed 4 bases at V and 5 bases at J, with 14 bases between. Germline V gives CDR1 MDHEN, CDR2 SYDVKM. Original analysis: Estimation of nucleated cell counts relied on the amplification of reference gene primers. The assay was immunoSEQ multiplex PCR, and TCRdb's table has in-frame clones only and misses some. That table is the source of V, J and clone size, and D and trimming were worked out from the DNA. The data contain about 120,000 clones, 69% of them singletons. This clone appeared once.

The chain carries TRBV28 and TRBJ2-5, with D perhaps matching TRBD1 (6 bases). Sequenced: peripheral blood. The TCR was taken from a woman between 65 and 79 years old with acute or convalescent COVID-19. The CDR3 DNA reads TGTGCCAGCAGTTCCAACGCAGGGGTGGAGACCCAGTACTTC. It specifies CASSSNAGVETQYF.